The source of this T cell receptor beta chain is a study of regulatory T cells (dated by TCRdb to between 2018 and 2020). The study in broad terms: Between CD3G-deficient patients and healthy controls, the study compared T-cell receptor beta repertoires in sorted regulatory T cells, conventional CD4+ T cells and CD8+ T cells. Overall results and qualifications from the work: Patient repertoires showed restricted unique TRB V-J pairs and skewed V and J gene usage, most marked in regulatory T cells. Hydrophobic residues at CDR3 positions 6 and 7 were enriched in conventional CD4+ T cells from CD3G-deficient patients, which suggests more self-reactive specificities.

Notes on this clone: What antigen it recognizes has not been identified. Base qualities were left out, and no much larger clone turns up one base away.

The multiplex PCR used 52 forward TRBV primers and 13 reverse TRBJ primers, with assay-based and computational corrections for amplification bias. Rearranged TRB loci were amplified from genomic DNA by multiplex PCR within the immunoSEQ assay. TRB amplicons were sequenced using an Illumina HiSeq platform. The source study handled its data this way. Raw sequences were error-filtered and aligned to reference gene sequences by custom algorithms and were subsequently analyzed with the immunoSEQ online tools. Frequencies of productive and nonproductive TRB rearrangements were assessed among unique sequences as well as among total sequences. Hydrophobicity and amino acid composition of residues 6 and 7 within the TRB CDR3 were used to estimate the potential for self-reactivity. For group comparisons, t tests, Mann-Whitney tests or two-way ANOVA were performed in Prism software. TCRdb's version of the immuneACCESS table is confined to in-frame rearrangements and falls short of the full clone set. An unresolved V gene accounts for under half of the shortfall where checked; the remainder is of unknown origin. D and trimming come from the DNA, and the V and J calls and clone size come from that table. Present in this sample are roughly 23,000 clones, roughly 88% of which were seen just once. The top ten hold approximately 1.4% of the sample.

Every CD3G-deficient patient showed evidence of autoimmunity, and the autoimmunity was more severe in two of the patients. Patients ranged from 2 to 39 years of age at testing and had reduced naive and increased memory CD4+ and CD8+ T-cell proportions. CD4+ cells were FACS-sorted into CD25-high CD127-low regulatory T cells and CD25-low CD127-high conventional CD4+ T cells. About 6 individuals with CD3G deficiency were included in the patient group. Patient samples and clinical data came from an international physician network spanning the United States, Europe and Asia. Peripheral blood mononuclear cells were isolated by Ficoll density separation. At the junction V is shortened by 4 bases and J by 3 bases, with 14 bases in between. In the germline V gene (reference sequence), CDR1 corresponds to LNHDA and CDR2 to SQIVND. From the cysteine up to the phenylalanine, the CDR3 has a length of 15 residues. Only the CDR3 DNA is retained, 45 bases long and in frame from the first base.

The sequence came from a child younger than 18 with CD3G deficiency. Recombination connected TRBV19 to TRBJ2-3, with a tentative D gene TRBD2 over 6 matching bases. The sample taken for sequencing was conventional CD4+ T cells sorted from blood. The encoded CDR3 is CASSTTGGGTDTQYF. The sequenced DNA: TGTGCCAGTAGTACCACTGGGGGAGGAACAGATACGCAGTATTTT. With the rest looked up from the reference TRBV19 and TRBJ2-3 genes rather than sequenced, the full variable domain is DGGITQSPKYLFRKEGQNVTLSCEQNLNHDAMYWYRQDPGQGLRLIYYSQIVNDFQKGDIAEGYSVSREKKESFPLTVTSAQKNPTAFYLCASSTTGGGTDTQYFGPGTRLTVL.